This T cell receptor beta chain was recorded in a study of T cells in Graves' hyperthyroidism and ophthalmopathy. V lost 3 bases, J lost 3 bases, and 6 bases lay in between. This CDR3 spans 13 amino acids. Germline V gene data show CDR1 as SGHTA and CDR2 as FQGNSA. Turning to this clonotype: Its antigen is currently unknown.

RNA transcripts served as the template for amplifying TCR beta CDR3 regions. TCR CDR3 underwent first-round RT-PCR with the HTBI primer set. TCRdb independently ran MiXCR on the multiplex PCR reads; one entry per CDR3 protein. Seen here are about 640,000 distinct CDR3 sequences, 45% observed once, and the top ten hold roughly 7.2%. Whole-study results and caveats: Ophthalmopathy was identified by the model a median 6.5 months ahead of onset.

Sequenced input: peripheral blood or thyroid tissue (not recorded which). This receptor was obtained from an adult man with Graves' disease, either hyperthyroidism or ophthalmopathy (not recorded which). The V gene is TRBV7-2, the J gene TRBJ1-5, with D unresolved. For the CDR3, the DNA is TGTGCCAGCAGCTTTATATTCAATCAGCCCCAGCATTTT. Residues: CASSFIFNQPQHF.